This TCR beta chain was documented in a study of T cells in Graves' hyperthyroidism and ophthalmopathy. This clonotype showed up just a few times. Over 18 months, lack of ophthalmopathy progression marked Graves' hyperthyroidism as stable. CDR3 length equals 15 residues. Germline CDR1 KGHSH, CDR2 LQKENI. V shed 4 bases, J shed 0 bases, and the junction held 6 bases outside the gene matches. Amplified regions were TCR beta CDR3 sequences from RNA transcripts. RT-PCR in the first round (using the HTBI primer set) targeted the TCR CDR3. TCRdb re-analysed the multiplex PCR reads in MiXCR, keeping a single row per CDR3 protein. The sample contains around 350,000 distinct CDR3 sequences, approximately 19% of which appear only once.

The source material was blood. This rearrangement joins TRBV18 to TRBJ2-7, with 7 bases aligning to TRBD1. The receptor was derived from a woman between 18 and 29 years old with Graves' hyperthyroidism. As DNA, the CDR3 is TGTGCCAGCTCACTGGGACAGAGAGGCTCCTACGAGCAGTACTTC. As protein: CASSLGQRGSYEQYF.